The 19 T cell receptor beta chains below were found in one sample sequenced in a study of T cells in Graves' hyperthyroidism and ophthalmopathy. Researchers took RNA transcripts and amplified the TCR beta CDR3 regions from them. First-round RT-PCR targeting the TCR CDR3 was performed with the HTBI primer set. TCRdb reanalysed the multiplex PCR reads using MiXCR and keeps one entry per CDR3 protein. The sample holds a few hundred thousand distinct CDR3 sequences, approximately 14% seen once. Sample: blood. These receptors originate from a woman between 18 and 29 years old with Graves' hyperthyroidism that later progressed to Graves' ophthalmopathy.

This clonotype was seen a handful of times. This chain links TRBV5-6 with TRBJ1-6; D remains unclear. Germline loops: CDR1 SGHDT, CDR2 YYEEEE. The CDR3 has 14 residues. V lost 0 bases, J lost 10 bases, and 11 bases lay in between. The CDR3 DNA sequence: TGTGCCAGCAGCTTGGCCCTCTCGGACTCACCCCTCCACTTT. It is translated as CASSLALSDSPLHF.

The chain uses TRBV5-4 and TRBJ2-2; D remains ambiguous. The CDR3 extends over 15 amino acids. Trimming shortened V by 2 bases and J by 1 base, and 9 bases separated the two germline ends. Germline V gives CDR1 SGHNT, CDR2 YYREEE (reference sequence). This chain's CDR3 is CASSFAKGNTGELFF. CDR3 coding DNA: TGTGCCAGCAGCTTCGCGAAAGGGAACACCGGGGAGCTGTTTTTT.

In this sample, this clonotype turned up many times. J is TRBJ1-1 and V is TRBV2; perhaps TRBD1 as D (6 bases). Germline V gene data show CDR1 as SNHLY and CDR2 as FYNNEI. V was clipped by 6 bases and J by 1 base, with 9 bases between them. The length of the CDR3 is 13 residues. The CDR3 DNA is TGTGCCAGCAGACCGACAGGGAACACTGAAGCTTTCTTT. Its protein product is CASRPTGNTEAFF.

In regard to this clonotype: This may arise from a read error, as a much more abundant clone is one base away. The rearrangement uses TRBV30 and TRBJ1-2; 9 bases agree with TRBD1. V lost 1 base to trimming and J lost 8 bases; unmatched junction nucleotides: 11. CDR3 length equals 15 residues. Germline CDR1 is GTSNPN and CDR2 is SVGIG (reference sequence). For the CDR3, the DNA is TGTGCCTGGAGTGGTACCGGGACAGGGAGTCACGGCTACACCTTC. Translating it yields CAWSGTGTGSHGYTF.

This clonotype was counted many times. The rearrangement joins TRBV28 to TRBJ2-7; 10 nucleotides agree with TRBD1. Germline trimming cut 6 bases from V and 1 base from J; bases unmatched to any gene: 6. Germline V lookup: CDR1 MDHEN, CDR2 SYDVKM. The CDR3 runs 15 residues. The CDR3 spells CASSPGTGVSYEQYF. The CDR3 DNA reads TGTGCCAGCAGCCCCGGGACAGGGGTATCCTACGAGCAGTACTTC.

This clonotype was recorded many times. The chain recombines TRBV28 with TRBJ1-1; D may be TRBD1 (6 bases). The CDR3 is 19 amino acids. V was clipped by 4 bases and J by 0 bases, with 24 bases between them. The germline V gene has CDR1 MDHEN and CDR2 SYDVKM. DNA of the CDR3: TGTGCCAGCAGTTCAACAAAAGCCACAGGGAACCCATTGAACACTGAAGCTTTCTTT. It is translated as CASSSTKATGNPLNTEAFF.

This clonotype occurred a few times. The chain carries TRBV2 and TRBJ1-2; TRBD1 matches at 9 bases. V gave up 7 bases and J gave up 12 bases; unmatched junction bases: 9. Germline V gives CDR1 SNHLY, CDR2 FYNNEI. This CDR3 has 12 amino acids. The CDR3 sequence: CASIKMGQGNTF. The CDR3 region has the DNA TGTGCCAGCATTAAAATGGGACAGGGTAACACCTTC.

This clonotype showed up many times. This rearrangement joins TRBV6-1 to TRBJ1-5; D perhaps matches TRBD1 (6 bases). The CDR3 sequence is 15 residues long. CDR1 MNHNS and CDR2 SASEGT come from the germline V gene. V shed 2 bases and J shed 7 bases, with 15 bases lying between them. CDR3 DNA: TGTGCCAGCAGTGAACAGGGACACCCAGAGCAGCCCCAGCATTTT. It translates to CASSEQGHPEQPQHF.

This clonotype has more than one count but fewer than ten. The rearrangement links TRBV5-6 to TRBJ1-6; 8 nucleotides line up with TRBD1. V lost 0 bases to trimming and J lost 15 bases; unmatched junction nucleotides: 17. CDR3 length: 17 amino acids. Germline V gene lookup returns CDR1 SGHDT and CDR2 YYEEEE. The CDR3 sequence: CASSLAAAGGAGGILHF. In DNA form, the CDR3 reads TGTGCCAGCAGCTTGGCTGCTGCAGGGGGCGCAGGTGGAATCCTCCACTTT.

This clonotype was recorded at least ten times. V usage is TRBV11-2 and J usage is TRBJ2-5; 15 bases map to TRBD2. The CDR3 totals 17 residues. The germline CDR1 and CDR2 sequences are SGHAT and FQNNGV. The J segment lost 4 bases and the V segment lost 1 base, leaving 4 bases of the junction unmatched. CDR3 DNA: TGTGCCAGCAGCTTAGTGGGACTAGCGGGGGGATTAGAGACCCAGTACTTC. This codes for CASSLVGLAGGLETQYF.

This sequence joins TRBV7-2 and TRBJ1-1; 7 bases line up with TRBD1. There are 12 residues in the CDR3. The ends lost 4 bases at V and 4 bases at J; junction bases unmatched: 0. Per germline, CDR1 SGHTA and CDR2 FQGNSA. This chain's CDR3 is CASSWTGTEAFF. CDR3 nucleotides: TGTGCCAGCAGCTGGACAGGCACTGAAGCTTTCTTT.

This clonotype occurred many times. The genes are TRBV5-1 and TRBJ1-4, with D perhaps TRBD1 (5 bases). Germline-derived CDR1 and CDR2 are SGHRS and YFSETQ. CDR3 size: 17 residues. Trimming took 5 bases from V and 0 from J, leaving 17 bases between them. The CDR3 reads CASRVGGTLATNEKLFF. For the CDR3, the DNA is TGCGCCAGCAGGGTCGGGGGGACCCTCGCAACTAATGAAAAACTGTTTTTT. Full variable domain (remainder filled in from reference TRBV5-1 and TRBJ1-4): KAGVTQTPRYLIKTRGQQVTLSCSPISGHRSVSWYQQTPGQGLQFLFEYFSETQRNKGNFPGRFSGRQFSNSRSEMNVSTLELGDSALYLCASRVGGTLATNEKLFFGSGTQLSVL.

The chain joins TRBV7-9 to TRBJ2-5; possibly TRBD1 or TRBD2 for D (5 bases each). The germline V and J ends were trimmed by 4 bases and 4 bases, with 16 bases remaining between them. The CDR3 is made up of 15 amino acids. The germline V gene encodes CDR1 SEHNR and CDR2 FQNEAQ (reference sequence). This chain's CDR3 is CASSSFRGGRETQYF. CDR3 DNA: TGTGCCAGCAGCTCATTTCGGGGCGGGCGAGAGACCCAGTACTTC.

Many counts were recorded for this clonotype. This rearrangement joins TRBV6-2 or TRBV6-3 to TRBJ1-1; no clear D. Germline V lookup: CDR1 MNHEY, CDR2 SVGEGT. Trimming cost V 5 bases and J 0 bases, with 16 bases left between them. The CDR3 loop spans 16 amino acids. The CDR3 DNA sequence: TGTGCCAGCAGTCGGAACTCACAGTTTTTGAACACTGAAGCTTTCTTT. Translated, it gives CASSRNSQFLNTEAFF.

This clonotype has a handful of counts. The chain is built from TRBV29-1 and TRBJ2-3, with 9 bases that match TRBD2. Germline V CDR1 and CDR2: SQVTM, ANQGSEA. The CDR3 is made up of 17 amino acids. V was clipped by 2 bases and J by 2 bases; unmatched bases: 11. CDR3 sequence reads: CSVEWLAGLYHTDTQYF. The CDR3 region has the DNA TGCAGCGTTGAATGGCTAGCGGGACTCTATCACACAGATACGCAGTATTTT.

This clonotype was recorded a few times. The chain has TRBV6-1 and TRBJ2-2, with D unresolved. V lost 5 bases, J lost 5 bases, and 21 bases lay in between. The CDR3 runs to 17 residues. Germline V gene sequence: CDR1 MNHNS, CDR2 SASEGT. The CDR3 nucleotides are TGTGCCAGCAGTTACCGTCGTGGGTCCGGTGGGACCGGGGAGCTGTTTTTT. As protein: CASSYRRGSGGTGELFF.

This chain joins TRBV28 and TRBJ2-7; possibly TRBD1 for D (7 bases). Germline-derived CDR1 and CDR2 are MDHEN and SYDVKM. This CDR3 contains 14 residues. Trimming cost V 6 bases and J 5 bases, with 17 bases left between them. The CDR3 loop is CASRGSGRGDEQYF. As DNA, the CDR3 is TGTGCCAGCAGGGGGTCCGGCAGGGGGGACGAGCAGTACTTC.

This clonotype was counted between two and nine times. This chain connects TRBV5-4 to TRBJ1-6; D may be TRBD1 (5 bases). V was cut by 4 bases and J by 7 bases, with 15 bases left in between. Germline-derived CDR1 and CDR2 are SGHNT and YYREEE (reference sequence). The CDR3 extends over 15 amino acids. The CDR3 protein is CASSPTGGENSPLHF. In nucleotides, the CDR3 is TGTGCCAGCAGCCCCACGGGAGGGGAGAATTCACCCCTCCACTTT.

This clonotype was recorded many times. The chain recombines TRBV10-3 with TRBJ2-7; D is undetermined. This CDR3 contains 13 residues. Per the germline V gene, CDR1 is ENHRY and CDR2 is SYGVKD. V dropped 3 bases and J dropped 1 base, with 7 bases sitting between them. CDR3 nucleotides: TGTGCCATCAGTGAAAAGGTTTCCTACGAGCAGTACTTC. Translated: CAISEKVSYEQYF.